These 19 T cell receptor beta chains originate from one sample sequenced in a study of blood T cell repertoires in COVID-19. Some clones are missing from TCRdb's copy, which holds only in-frame ones; the method was immunoSEQ multiplex PCR. The sample has under 250,000 clones, 84% seen once. The sample comprised peripheral blood. Receptor source: a man aged 50 or older with acute or convalescent COVID-19.

The chain combines TRBV27 with TRBJ2-1; 7 bases fit TRBD2. Germline V gene data show CDR1 as MNHEY and CDR2 as SMNVEV (reference sequence). This CDR3 is 16 amino acids long. V shed 6 bases and J 0 bases; nucleotides not matched to a gene: 8. The CDR3 region is CASSFSSGSSYNEQFF. The CDR3 nucleotides are TGTGCCAGCAGCTTCTCTAGCGGTAGCTCCTACAATGAGCAGTTCTTC.

V usage is TRBV6-5 and J usage is TRBJ1-2, with a weak D call TRBD1 (6 bases). The CDR3 is made up of 15 amino acids. V lost 5 bases to trimming and J lost 0 bases, with 13 bases between them. Germline V CDR1 and CDR2: MNHEY, SVGAGI. CDR3 region: CASSPRDTTNYGYTF. The CDR3 coding sequence is TGTGCCAGCAGTCCTCGGGACACGACTAACTATGGCTACACCTTC.

The gene calls are TRBV30 and TRBJ1-5; TRBD1 might be the D (6 bases). CDR3 length equals 13 residues. Trimming took 1 base from V and 6 from J, leaving 10 bases between them. Germline lookup yields CDR1 GTSNPN and CDR2 SVGIG (reference sequence). CDR3 loop: CAWSAGGSQPQHF. The CDR3 bases are TGTGCCTGGAGTGCGGGGGGCAGTCAGCCCCAGCATTTT. Drawing the rest from reference TRBV30 and TRBJ1-5, the complete variable domain is SQTIHQWPATLVQPVGSPLSLECTVEGTSNPNLYWYRQAAGRGLQLLFYSVGIGQISSEVPQNLSASRPQDRQFILSSKKLLLSDSGFYLCAWSAGGSQPQHFGDGTRLSIL.

The genes are TRBV28 and TRBJ1-2; 9 bases are shared with TRBD1. The CDR3 has 15 amino acids. Trimming at V came to 1 base and at J to 8 bases, leaving 8 bases not matched to a gene. Germline V gene lookup returns CDR1 MDHEN and CDR2 SYDVKM. CDR3 coding DNA: TGTGCCAGCAGTTTATTTCGGGGACAGGGACACGGCTACACCTTC. This codes for CASSLFRGQGHGYTF.

The J gene is TRBJ2-1, the V gene TRBV10-3; TRBD2 matches at 10 bases. J was trimmed by 4 bases and V by 8 bases; bases with no gene match: 11. There are 16 residues in the CDR3. Germline loops: CDR1 ENHRY, CDR2 SYGVKD. The CDR3 protein is CAISILAGVGYNEQFF. CDR3 nucleotide sequence: TGTGCCATCTCTATTCTAGCGGGGGTAGGATACAATGAGCAGTTCTTC.

The J gene is TRBJ1-1, the V gene TRBV19; D gene unclear. Trimming removed 6 bases from V and 2 bases from J, with 7 bases in between. The CDR3 is 12 residues long. Germline V gene sequence: CDR1 LNHDA, CDR2 SQIVND (reference sequence). CDR3 loop: CASSPRNTEAFF. DNA for the CDR3: TGTGCCAGTAGCCCCCGTAACACTGAAGCTTTCTTT.

This clone was seen a few times. The chain carries TRBV12-3 or TRBV12-4 and TRBJ1-1; possibly TRBD1 for D (5 bases). V was pared by 7 bases and J by 2 bases, with 11 bases between. This CDR3 is built from 13 residues. CDR3 residues: CASIWGENTEAFF. CDR3 in DNA: TGTGCCAGCATCTGGGGGGAAAACACTGAAGCTTTCTTT.

This clone appeared once. The chain employs TRBV19 and TRBJ2-1; 7 bases are shared with TRBD1. Germline values: CDR1 LNHDA, CDR2 SQIVND (reference sequence). Trimming cost V 4 bases and J 0 bases; bases outside gene matches: 3. The CDR3 is made up of 15 amino acids. The CDR3, as DNA: TGTGCCAGTAGTAGATGGACAGGCTCCTACAATGAGCAGTTCTTC. Translated: CASSRWTGSYNEQFF.

The chain employs TRBV7-9 and TRBJ1-5, with 8 bases that match TRBD1. Germline-derived CDR1 and CDR2 are SEHNR and FQNEAQ (reference sequence). Trimming took 6 bases from V and 5 from J; bases not matched to a gene: 6. The CDR3 consists of 14 residues. The CDR3 coding sequence is TGTGCCAGCAGTAGGACAGGGAAGGATCAGCCCCAGCATTTT. This codes for CASSRTGKDQPQHF.

The V gene is TRBV4-2, the J gene TRBJ2-7; D ambiguous. V shed 1 base and J shed 0 bases, with 13 bases lying between them. Germline V gives CDR1 LGHNA, CDR2 YNFKEQ. This CDR3 contains 16 residues. This chain's CDR3 is CASSQGFLGASYEQYF. In nucleotides, the CDR3 is TGTGCCAGCAGCCAAGGGTTCCTAGGCGCCTCCTACGAGCAGTACTTC.

The chain combines TRBV7-2 with TRBJ2-7; D not certain. Per the germline V gene, CDR1 is SGHTA and CDR2 is FQGNSA. The ends were cut back, 2 bases at V and 5 bases at J, with 7 bases in the middle. The CDR3 runs 12 residues. The chain's CDR3 is CASSLILHEQYF. CDR3 bases: TGTGCCAGCAGCTTAATCCTTCACGAGCAGTACTTC.

The chain uses TRBV19 and TRBJ2-7, with TRBD2 as a possible D gene (6 bases). The CDR3 runs to 13 residues. Between the trimmed V and J ends, which lost 6 bases and 2 bases, there was a span of 11 bases. Germline CDR1 LNHDA, CDR2 SQIVND (reference sequence). CDR3 region: CASSGTGAYEQYF. CDR3 in DNA: TGTGCCAGTAGCGGGACGGGGGCCTACGAGCAGTACTTC.

The V and J genes are TRBV10-3 and TRBJ2-3, with D perhaps TRBD1 (6 bases). The CDR3 contains 14 residues. The V end lost 6 bases, the J end lost 2 bases, and 12 bases lay between the germline ends. CDR1 ENHRY and CDR2 SYGVKD come from the germline V gene. In DNA form, the CDR3 reads TGTGCCATCAGCTTAACAGGGAACACAGATACGCAGTATTTT. Translated: CAISLTGNTDTQYF.

This rearrangement joins TRBV5-4 to TRBJ1-2, with 9 bases that match TRBD1. The germline gives CDR1 SGHNT, CDR2 YYREEE (reference sequence). The length of the CDR3 is 16 residues. Trimming cost V 4 bases and J 6 bases; bases outside gene matches: 13. The chain's CDR3 is CASSPPPTGGVDGYTF. The CDR3 DNA is TGTGCCAGCAGCCCCCCCCCAACAGGGGGCGTCGATGGCTACACCTTC.

The chain has TRBV2 and TRBJ1-6; TRBD1 matches at 12 bases. CDR1 and CDR2 (germline): SNHLY, FYNNEI. This CDR3 is 14 amino acids long. J was trimmed by 14 bases and V by 8 bases; bases with no gene match: 10. The CDR3 loop reads CASDPGQGAVALHF. CDR3 DNA sequence: TGTGCCAGCGATCCGGGACAGGGGGCTGTGGCCCTCCACTTT.

This clone showed up many times. V usage is TRBV30 and J usage is TRBJ1-5, with 12 bases lining up with TRBD1. This CDR3 region has 16 residues. Trimming at V came to 4 bases and at J to 3 bases, leaving 7 bases not matched to a gene. The V gene's germline CDR1 is GTSNPN and CDR2 SVGIG (reference sequence). The CDR3, as DNA: TGTGCCTGGAATTCAGGGACAGGGGGCCTCAATCAGCCCCAGCATTTT. This translates into CAWNSGTGGLNQPQHF.

V and J are TRBV11-3 and TRBJ2-7; tentatively, D is TRBD1 (5 bases). CDR1 is SGHNT and CDR2 is YENEEA in the germline V gene. Trimming took off 3 bases at V and 3 bases at J, with 18 bases between the two ends. The CDR3 is 16 amino acids. CDR3 sequence reads: CASSFGATSPRYEQYF. DNA of the CDR3: TGTGCCAGCAGCTTTGGGGCAACATCCCCACGCTACGAGCAGTACTTC.

This chain connects TRBV5-1 to TRBJ1-4, with 8 bases matching TRBD1. Germline V gene data show CDR1 as SGHRS and CDR2 as YFSETQ. This CDR3 has 18 amino acids. J gave up 4 bases and V 0 bases, and 11 bases lay outside the gene matches. This chain's CDR3 is CASSLEGTGLGLNEKLFF. The CDR3 DNA follows: TGCGCCAGCAGCTTGGAAGGGACAGGTTTGGGACTTAATGAAAAACTGTTTTTT.

This clone was detected only a few times. The rearrangement uses TRBV7-6 and TRBJ1-1, with D hard to call. CDR1 SGHVS and CDR2 FNYEAQ come from the germline V gene. Trimming stripped 2 bases from V and 3 bases from J, with 10 bases between. The CDR3 is 14 amino acids. The CDR3 sequence is CASSLSGRDTEAFF. The CDR3 DNA sequence: TGTGCCAGCAGCTTAAGCGGGAGGGACACTGAAGCTTTCTTT.